This TCR beta chain was recorded in a study of T-cell memory formation after mild COVID-19. This clonotype occurred many times. Trimming cost V 3 bases and J 5 bases, with 20 bases left between them. Looked up from germline, CDR1 is SGHDT and CDR2 is YYEEEE. This CDR3 has 16 amino acids. TCRdb ran MiXCR on the 5' RACE reads and lists one entry per CDR3 protein. The sample lists approximately 570,000 distinct CDR3 sequences, approximately 19% seen once, with about 11% in the top ten. The gene calls are TRBV5-6 and TRBJ2-5; maybe TRBD1 (5 bases). This TCR was recovered from an adult woman who had mild COVID-19 (a few samples of this study predate the infection). Cell type and time point are not known. The sequenced sample consisted of PBMCs or a T cell subset sorted from them (not recorded which). CDR3 sequence (DNA): TGTGCCAGCAGCTCGACCAACTTCAGGGTAGGGGAGACCCAGTACTTC. This translates into CASSSTNFRVGETQYF.